Listed below are T cell receptor beta chains from one sample, sequenced in a study of post-analysis software for immune sequencing data. TCRdb called the PCR reads again in MiXCR, with one record for every CDR3 protein. Among fewer than 600,000 distinct CDR3 sequences listed, roughly 45% were seen once. The sequenced material came from blood. These receptors were obtained from a girl between 5 and 17 years old with multiple sclerosis. Each CDR3 is given with its conserved first and last residue. D genes are given only for firm matches. Only some rows state a clone size, as once, few, many or a class for expanded clones.

DNA: TGTGCCAGCAGCCAAGATTTCACCTACAATGCCTACGAGCAGTACTTC; CDR3: CASSQDFTYNAYEQYF; size: few; J: TRBJ2-7; D: -; V: TRBV14
DNA: TGTGCCAGTAGTTACGGGACTAGCGGGAAGGATGAGCAGTTCTTC; CDR3: CASSYGTSGKDEQFF; size: -; J: TRBJ2-1; D: TRBD2; V: TRBV19
DNA: TGCGCCAGCAGTCAAGACGGACAGAAGAACACTGAAGCTTTCTTT; CDR3: CASSQDGQKNTEAFF; size: -; J: TRBJ1-1; D: -; V: TRBV5-1
DNA: TGTGCCAGCACCCCGGGACTAGCGACACAAGAGACCCAGTACTTC; CDR3: CASTPGLATQETQYF; size: -; J: TRBJ2-5; D: TRBD2; V: TRBV28
DNA: TGCAGCGCCACAGGGGCCTCTCCCTACGAGCAGTACTTC; CDR3: CSATGASPYEQYF; size: few; J: TRBJ2-7; D: TRBD1; V: TRBV29-1
DNA: TGTGCCAGCAGCCGGGGACTAGCCGGGCAAGAGACCCAGTACTTC; CDR3: CASSRGLAGQETQYF; size: few; J: TRBJ2-5; D: TRBD2; V: TRBV12-3/TRBV12-4
DNA: TGTGCCAGCAGTCTGCGAGTAGCGGAGCCTTACAATGAGCAGTTCTTC; CDR3: CASSLRVAEPYNEQFF; size: few; J: TRBJ2-1; D: -; V: TRBV2
DNA: TGTGCCAGCAGTTTGGAGGGTCGTTCACCCCTCCACTTT; CDR3: CASSLEGRSPLHF; size: -; J: TRBJ1-6; D: -; V: TRBV12-3/TRBV12-4
DNA: TGCGCCAGCAGCTTGGCCGGGAGCTACAATGAGCAGTTCTTC; CDR3: CASSLAGSYNEQFF; size: many; J: TRBJ2-1; D: -; V: TRBV5-1
DNA: TGTGCCAGTAGTATGGGGGAGGGACTGAGCTCCTACGAGCAGTACTTC; CDR3: CASSMGEGLSSYEQYF; size: -; J: TRBJ2-7; D: TRBD2; V: TRBV19
DNA: TGTGCCAGCCAGACAGGTAGCACTGAAGCTTTCTTT; CDR3: CASQTGSTEAFF; size: -; J: TRBJ1-1; D: -; V: TRBV7-8
DNA: TGCGCCAGCAGCTTGGGACAGTACACTCGCACAGATACGCAGTATTTT; CDR3: CASSLGQYTRTDTQYF; size: -; J: TRBJ2-3; D: -; V: TRBV5-1
DNA: TGCGCCAGCAGCCAAGTTTCTGGGTTCGGTCTTAAAAACATTCAGTACTTC; CDR3: CASSQVSGFGLKNIQYF; size: few; J: TRBJ2-4; D: -; V: TRBV4-1
DNA: TGTGCCAGCAGCTTAAACGGGAGGGCCCTTGGAGATACGCAGTATTTT; CDR3: CASSLNGRALGDTQYF; size: -; J: TRBJ2-3; D: TRBD2; V: TRBV7-2
DNA: TGCAGTGCCCGGACTAGCGGGAGCCAGAGCTCCTACAATGAGCAGTTCTTC; CDR3: CSARTSGSQSSYNEQFF; size: once; J: TRBJ2-1; D: TRBD2; V: TRBV20-1
DNA: TGTGCCAGCAGCTTTAAGGGGGTGGAGGAGTACTTC; CDR3: CASSFKGVEEYF; size: few; J: TRBJ2-7; D: -; V: TRBV11-2
DNA: TGTGCCAGCAGCCCCGAGGATAACTACGAGCAGTACTTC; CDR3: CASSPEDNYEQYF; size: few; J: TRBJ2-7; D: -; V: TRBV7-8
DNA: TGCAGCGTTGAGAGTGGATCGGGGCCCCAGCATTTT; CDR3: CSVESGSGPQHF; size: many; J: TRBJ1-5; D: -; V: TRBV29-1
DNA: TGTGCCATCAGTGAGAACCCGGTCCAAGAGACCCAGTACTTC; CDR3: CAISENPVQETQYF; size: -; J: TRBJ2-5; D: -; V: TRBV10-3
DNA: TGTGCCAGCAGCCATGGGACTAGCGGGACTTATGAGCAGTACTTC; CDR3: CASSHGTSGTYEQYF; size: -; J: TRBJ2-7; D: TRBD2; V: TRBV3-1
DNA: TGCAGCTACACCGTTCAGGTCTGTGGCTACACCTTC; CDR3: CSYTVQVCGYTF; size: -; J: TRBJ1-2; D: -; V: TRBV29-1
DNA: TGCAGCGTCCGCCCGGGACAGGGTGAGGAGTACTTC; CDR3: CSVRPGQGEEYF; size: -; J: TRBJ2-5; D: TRBD1; V: TRBV29-1
DNA: TGCGCCAGCAGCCAGGCCTTCCGGGGCAATCAGCCCCAGCATTTT; CDR3: CASSQAFRGNQPQHF; size: few; J: TRBJ1-5; D: -; V: TRBV4-3
DNA: TGTGCCAGCGGGGGACCAAATCAGCCCCAGCATTTT; CDR3: CASGGPNQPQHF; size: -; J: TRBJ1-5; D: -; V: TRBV6-1
DNA: TGTGCCAGCAAAGGGACAGGGGGAAATATTCTAGGCTACACCTTC; CDR3: CASKGTGGNILGYTF; size: few; J: TRBJ1-2; D: TRBD1; V: TRBV12-3/TRBV12-4
DNA: TGCGCCAGCAGCCTCCCGGACAGGGCCTACGAGCAGTACTTC; CDR3: CASSLPDRAYEQYF; size: few; J: TRBJ2-7; D: TRBD1; V: TRBV4-1
DNA: TGTGCCAGCAGCCCTTGGGGGAGCTTCTACGAGCAGTACTTC; CDR3: CASSPWGSFYEQYF; size: -; J: TRBJ2-7; D: -; V: TRBV9
DNA: TGTGCCAGCAGCGGGGCTAGGCTGTACGAGCAGTACTTC; CDR3: CASSGARLYEQYF; size: few; J: TRBJ2-7; D: -; V: TRBV3-1
DNA: TGTGCCACCAGCAGAGATTACGGGGAGGAGCAGTACTTC; CDR3: CATSRDYGEEQYF; size: once; J: TRBJ2-7; D: -; V: TRBV15
DNA: TGTGCCAGCAGCTTAGGGATTCGCTCCTACGAGCAGTACTTC; CDR3: CASSLGIRSYEQYF; size: -; J: TRBJ2-7; D: -; V: TRBV7-2
DNA: TGTGCCAGCAGCTTCCAACCGGGACTAGCGGGATACGGGTCCTACAATGAGCAGTACTTC; CDR3: CASSFQPGLAGYGSYNEQYF; size: -; J: TRBJ2-5; D: TRBD2; V: TRBV7-9
DNA: TGTGCCACCAGTGATCCGGGACAGGATTGGGCCCAGCATTTT; CDR3: CATSDPGQDWAQHF; size: -; J: TRBJ1-5; D: TRBD1; V: TRBV24-1
DNA: TGTGCCAGCAGCCAAACAGGGTTAGAACTCCAAGAGACCCAGTACTTC; CDR3: CASSQTGLELQETQYF; size: -; J: TRBJ2-5; D: -; V: TRBV7-9
DNA: TGTGCCAGCAGTTCGACAGGGATCCAAGAGACCCAGTACTTC; CDR3: CASSSTGIQETQYF; size: -; J: TRBJ2-5; D: TRBD1; V: TRBV27
DNA: TGCGCCAGCAGCCGCGACCAAGTCTCCTACAATGAGCAGTTCTTC; CDR3: CASSRDQVSYNEQFF; size: few; J: TRBJ2-1; D: -; V: TRBV5-1
DNA: TGTGCCAGCAGCCCTAGCGGGGGAACCTACAATGAGCAGTTCTTC; CDR3: CASSPSGGTYNEQFF; size: few; J: TRBJ2-1; D: TRBD2; V: TRBV7-2
DNA: TGTGCCAGCAGTTTACGGGAGACGAGGATCGAGCAGTACTTC; CDR3: CASSLRETRIEQYF; size: -; J: TRBJ2-7; D: -; V: TRBV12-3/TRBV12-4
DNA: TGTGCCAGCAGCCCCCCGCGGGCAGGGAAAAACATTCAGTACTTC; CDR3: CASSPPRAGKNIQYF; size: -; J: TRBJ2-4; D: -; V: TRBV6-2/TRBV6-3
DNA: TGTGCCAGCAGTTACTTAGTCTCCACCTCAGAGACCCAGTACTTC; CDR3: CASSYLVSTSETQYF; size: -; J: TRBJ2-5; D: -; V: TRBV6-5
DNA: TGTGCCAGCAGCCCTGGTTTATACTTTGCCTACGAGCAGTACTTC; CDR3: CASSPGLYFAYEQYF; size: -; J: TRBJ2-7; D: -; V: TRBV12-3/TRBV12-4
DNA: TGTGCCAGCTCGCCTCCGACAGGAAACTACGAGCAGTACTTC; CDR3: CASSPPTGNYEQYF; size: -; J: TRBJ2-7; D: -; V: TRBV18
DNA: TGTGCCAGCAGTTTAGTCCGCAGCCTAGCCAAAAACATTCAGTACTTC; CDR3: CASSLVRSLAKNIQYF; size: -; J: TRBJ2-4; D: -; V: TRBV12-3/TRBV12-4
DNA: TGCAGTGCTAGAACCCCTAGCGGGAGAGGCCTCGGTGAGCAGTTCTTC; CDR3: CSARTPSGRGLGEQFF; size: few; J: TRBJ2-1; D: TRBD2; V: TRBV20-1
DNA: TGTGCCAGCAGTTTAGGGGCCGGGAAAAACTATGGCTACACCTTC; CDR3: CASSLGAGKNYGYTF; size: -; J: TRBJ1-2; D: -; V: TRBV12-3/TRBV12-4
DNA: TGTGCCAGCAGTTACTCGGACAGGACTAACACTGAAGCTTTCTTT; CDR3: CASSYSDRTNTEAFF; size: -; J: TRBJ1-1; D: TRBD1; V: TRBV6-5
DNA: TGCAGCGTTGATGGATACAGGGAGAGCTCCTACAATGAGCAGTTCTTC; CDR3: CSVDGYRESSYNEQFF; size: -; J: TRBJ2-1; D: -; V: TRBV29-1
DNA: TGTGCCAGCAGTTCCCCCGGGACAAACTATGGCTACACCTTC; CDR3: CASSSPGTNYGYTF; size: -; J: TRBJ1-2; D: -; V: TRBV27
DNA: TGTGCCAGCAGCACCGGTTGGGGGCAGGACTATGGCTACACCTTC; CDR3: CASSTGWGQDYGYTF; size: many; J: TRBJ1-2; D: -; V: TRBV9
DNA: TGTGCAGTCGCGGGGACAGCGATGGTAGGATCGAACGAGCAGTACTTC; CDR3: CAVAGTAMVGSNEQYF; size: -; J: TRBJ2-7; D: -; V: TRBV2
DNA: TGTGCCAGCAGCGCATACCGGGATACGCAGTATTTT; CDR3: CASSAYRDTQYF; size: -; J: TRBJ2-3; D: -; V: TRBV7-2
DNA: TGCAGTGCTAGAGATAGGGGACTAGCGGGAGATATCGATGAGCAGTTCTTC; CDR3: CSARDRGLAGDIDEQFF; size: -; J: TRBJ2-1; D: TRBD2; V: TRBV20-1
DNA: TGTGCCAGCACCTATCCCACTGATGAGCAGTTCTTC; CDR3: CASTYPTDEQFF; size: once; J: TRBJ2-1; D: -; V: TRBV28
DNA: TGCAGCGTTAGAAGTTTTATGCGGCAAGAGACCCAGTACTTC; CDR3: CSVRSFMRQETQYF; size: few; J: TRBJ2-5; D: -; V: TRBV29-1
DNA: TGTGCCAGCAGCCTCGGACAGGTCAGCAATCAGCCCCAGCATTTT; CDR3: CASSLGQVSNQPQHF; size: -; J: TRBJ1-5; D: TRBD1; V: TRBV12-3/TRBV12-4